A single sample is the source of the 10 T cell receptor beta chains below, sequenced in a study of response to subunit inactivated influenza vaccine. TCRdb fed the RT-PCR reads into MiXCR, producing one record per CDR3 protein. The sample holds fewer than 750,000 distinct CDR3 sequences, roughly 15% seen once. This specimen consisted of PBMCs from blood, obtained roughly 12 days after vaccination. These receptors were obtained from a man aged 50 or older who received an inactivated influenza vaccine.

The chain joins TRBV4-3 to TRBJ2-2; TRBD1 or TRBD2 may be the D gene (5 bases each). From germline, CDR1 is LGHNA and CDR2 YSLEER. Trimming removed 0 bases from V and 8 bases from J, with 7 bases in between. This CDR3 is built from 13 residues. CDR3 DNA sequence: TGCGCCAGCAGCCAAGAGGGACGAGGGGAGCTGTTTTTT. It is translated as CASSQEGRGELFF.

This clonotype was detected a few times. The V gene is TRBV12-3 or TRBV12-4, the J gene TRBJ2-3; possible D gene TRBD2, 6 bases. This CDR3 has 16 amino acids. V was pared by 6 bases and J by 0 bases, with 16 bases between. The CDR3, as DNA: TGTGCCAGCAGCCCGAAGGGTGGGACTAGCACAGATACGCAGTATTTT. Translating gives CASSPKGGTSTDTQYF.

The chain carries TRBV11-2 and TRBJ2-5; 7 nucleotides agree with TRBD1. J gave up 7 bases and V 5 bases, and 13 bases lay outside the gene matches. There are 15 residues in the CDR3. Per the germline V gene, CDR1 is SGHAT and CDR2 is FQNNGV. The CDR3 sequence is CASSAPTQGSLTQYF. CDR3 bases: TGTGCCAGCAGCGCACCCACACAGGGGTCCTTGACCCAGTACTTC. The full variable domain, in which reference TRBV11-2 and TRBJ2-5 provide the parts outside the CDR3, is EAGVAQSPRYKIIEKRQSVAFWCNPISGHATLYWYQQILGQGPKLLIQFQNNGVVDDSQLPKDRFSAERLKGVDSTLKIQPAKLEDSAVYLCASSAPTQGSLTQYFGPGTRLLVL.

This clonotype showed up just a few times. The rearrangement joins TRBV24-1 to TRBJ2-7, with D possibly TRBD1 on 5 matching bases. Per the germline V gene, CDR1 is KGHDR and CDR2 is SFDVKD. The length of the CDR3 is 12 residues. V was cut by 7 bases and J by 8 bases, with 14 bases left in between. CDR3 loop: CATSDSNKKQYF. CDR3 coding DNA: TGTGCCACCAGCGACAGTAATAAAAAGCAGTACTTC.

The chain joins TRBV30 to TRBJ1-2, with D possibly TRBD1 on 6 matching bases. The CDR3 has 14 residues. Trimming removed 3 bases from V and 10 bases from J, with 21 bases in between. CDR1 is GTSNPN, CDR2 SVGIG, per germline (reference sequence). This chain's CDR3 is CAWRSRGQQLSYTF. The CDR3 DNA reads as TGTGCCTGGAGGTCACGCGGACAGCAACTGTCCTACACCTTC.

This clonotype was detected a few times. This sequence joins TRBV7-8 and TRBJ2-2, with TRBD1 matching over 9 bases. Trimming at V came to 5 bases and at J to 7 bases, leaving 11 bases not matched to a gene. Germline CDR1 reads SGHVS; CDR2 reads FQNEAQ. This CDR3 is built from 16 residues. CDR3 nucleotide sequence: TGTGCCAGCAGCCACCCCGGGACAGGGAGGGGCGGGGAGCTGTTTTTT. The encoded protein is CASSHPGTGRGGELFF. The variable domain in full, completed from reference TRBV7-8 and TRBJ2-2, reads GAGVSQSPRYKVAKRGQDVALRCDPISGHVSLFWYQQALGQGPEFLTYFQNEAQLDKSGLPSDRFFAERPEGSVSTLKIQRTQQEDSAVYLCASSHPGTGRGGELFFGEGSRLTVL.

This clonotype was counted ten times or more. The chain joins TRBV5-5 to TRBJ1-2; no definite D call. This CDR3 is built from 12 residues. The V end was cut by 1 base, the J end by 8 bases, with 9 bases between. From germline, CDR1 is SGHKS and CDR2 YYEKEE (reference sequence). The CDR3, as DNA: TGTGCCAGCAGCTTGCGCGGAGCCGGCTACACCTTC. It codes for CASSLRGAGYTF.

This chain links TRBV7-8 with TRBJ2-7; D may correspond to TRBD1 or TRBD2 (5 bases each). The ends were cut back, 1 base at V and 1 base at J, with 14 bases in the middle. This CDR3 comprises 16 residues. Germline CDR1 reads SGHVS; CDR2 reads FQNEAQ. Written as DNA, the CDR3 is TGTGCCAGCAGCTTAGGAGCCGGGGCCCTATCCTACGAGCAGTACTTC. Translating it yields CASSLGAGALSYEQYF. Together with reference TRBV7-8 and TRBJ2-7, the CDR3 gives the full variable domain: GAGVSQSPRYKVAKRGQDVALRCDPISGHVSLFWYQQALGQGPEFLTYFQNEAQLDKSGLPSDRFFAERPEGSVSTLKIQRTQQEDSAVYLCASSLGAGALSYEQYFGPGTRLTVT.

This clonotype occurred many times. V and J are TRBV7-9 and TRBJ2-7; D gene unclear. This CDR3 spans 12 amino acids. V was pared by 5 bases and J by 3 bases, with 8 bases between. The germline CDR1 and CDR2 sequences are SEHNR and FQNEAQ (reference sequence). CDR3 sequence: CASSPTVYEQYF. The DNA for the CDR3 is TGTGCCAGCAGCCCGACCGTCTACGAGCAGTACTTC.

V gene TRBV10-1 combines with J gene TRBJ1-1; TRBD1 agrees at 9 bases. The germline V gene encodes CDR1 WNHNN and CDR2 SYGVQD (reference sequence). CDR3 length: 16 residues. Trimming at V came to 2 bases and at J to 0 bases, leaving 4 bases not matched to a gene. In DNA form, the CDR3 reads TGCGCCAGCAGTGAGCAGGACAGGGGAATGAACACTGAAGCTTTCTTT. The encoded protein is CASSEQDRGMNTEAFF.